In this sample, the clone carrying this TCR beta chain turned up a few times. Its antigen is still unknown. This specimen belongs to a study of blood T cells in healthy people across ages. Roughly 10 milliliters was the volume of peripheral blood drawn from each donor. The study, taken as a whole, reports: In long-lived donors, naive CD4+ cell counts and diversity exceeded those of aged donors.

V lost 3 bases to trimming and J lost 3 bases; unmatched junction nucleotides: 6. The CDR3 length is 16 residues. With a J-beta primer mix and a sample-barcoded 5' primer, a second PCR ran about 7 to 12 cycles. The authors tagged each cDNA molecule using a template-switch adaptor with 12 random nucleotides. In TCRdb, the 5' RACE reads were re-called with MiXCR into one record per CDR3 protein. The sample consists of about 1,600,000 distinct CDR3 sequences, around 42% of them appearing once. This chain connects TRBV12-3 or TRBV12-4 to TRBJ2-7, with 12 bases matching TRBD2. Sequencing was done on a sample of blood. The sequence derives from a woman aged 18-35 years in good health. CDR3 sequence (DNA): TGTGCCAGCAGTTTGCTAGCGGGAGGGCCTTTCTACGAGCAGTACTTC. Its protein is CASSLLAGGPFYEQYF.